The rows below give T cell receptor beta chains drawn from one sample of a study of pediatric ulcerative colitis. The table came from immunoSEQ multiplex PCR; TCRdb's copy has only in-frame clones and leaves some out. The sample comprises about 64,000 clones, about 80% of which are singletons, and about 5.2% rests with the top ten. Sequencing was performed on blood. These receptors were collected from a boy aged 10-17 years with moderate ulcerative colitis. CDR3s include the opening cysteine and the closing phenylalanine or tryptophan. D genes are given only for firm matches.

V: TRBV19; D: NA; J: TRBJ2-5; DNA: TGTGCCAGTAGTATTAGGGGCGTACAAGAGACCCAGTACTTC; CDR3: CASSIRGVQETQYF
V: TRBV10-3; D: TRBD2; J: TRBJ2-3; DNA: TGTGCCATCAGTGAGGCTAGCGGGCCGAGCACAGATACGCAGTATTTT; CDR3: CAISEASGPSTDTQYF
V: TRBV7-9; D: TRBD1; J: TRBJ2-2; DNA: TGTGCCAGCAGCACGGGACAGAAGAGCACCGGGGAGCTGTTTTTT; CDR3: CASSTGQKSTGELFF
V: TRBV4-1; D: TRBD2; J: TRBJ2-3; DNA: TGCGCCAGCAGCCTCAGACTAGCGGGGTTCACAGATACGCAGTATTTT; CDR3: CASSLRLAGFTDTQYF
V: TRBV6-4; D: TRBD2; J: TRBJ2-1; DNA: TGTGCCAGCAGCGTTGAGATTAGCGGGAGCAATGAGCAGTTCTTC; CDR3: CASSVEISGSNEQFF
V: TRBV4-2; D: TRBD2; J: TRBJ2-1; DNA: TGTGCCAGCAGCCAAGAGGCAGGGAGGGCGGACAATGAGCAGTTCTTC; CDR3: CASSQEAGRADNEQFF
V: TRBV19; D: NA; J: TRBJ1-5; DNA: TGTGCCAGTAGCGATACAGGGCGTCGCAATCAGCCCCAGCATTTT; CDR3: CASSDTGRRNQPQHF
V: TRBV9; D: NA; J: TRBJ2-1; DNA: TGTGCCAGCAGCGTAGAAGGCCCGCGGGGTTACAATGAGCAGTTCTTC; CDR3: CASSVEGPRGYNEQFF
V: TRBV29-1; D: NA; J: TRBJ1-4; DNA: TGCAGCGCAAAGTTTAATGAAAAACTGTTTTTT; CDR3: CSAKFNEKLFF
V: TRBV6-1; D: NA; J: TRBJ1-1; DNA: TGTGCCAGCCTTGCCACTGAAGCTTTCTTT; CDR3: CASLATEAFF
V: TRBV7-8; D: TRBD1; J: TRBJ2-7; DNA: TGTGCCAGCAGCTCGAGACAGGGGAAGGGCGAGCAGTACTTC; CDR3: CASSSRQGKGEQYF